One T cell receptor beta chain is described in this entry. The antigen remains undetermined. The entry originates in a study of shared clonotypes between healthy human individuals. Only Caucasian adults living in Nashville, Tennessee made up the donor group. DNA at approximately 200 ng, about 30,000 T cell genomes, went into sorted-subset replicate PCRs. Libraries were prepared by immunoSEQ multiplex PCR; TCRdb keeps only in-frame clonotypes and omits some of them. The sample has approximately 980,000 clones; approximately 76% are singletons. Germline-derived CDR1 and CDR2 are SGDLS and YYNGEE. The CDR3 sequence is 15 residues long. With 2 bases removed from V and 6 bases from J, the gap between germline ends came to 14 bases. Study-level results: Sequencing of the sorted subsets was shown by rarefaction to be incomplete despite large depth. Non-shared clonotypes were found to have lower generation probabilities than the clonotypes that were shared by all four of the sorted-subset donors.

The sample consisted of memory CD4+ T cells sorted from blood. Specified subset: CD45RA-negative fraction. The TCR was taken from a man between 18 and 35 years old in good health. The chain uses TRBV9 and TRBJ2-2, with D maybe TRBD1 (6 bases). The chain's CDR3 is CASSVAGTNSGELFF. The CDR3, as DNA: TGTGCCAGCAGCGTTGCCGGGACAAATTCCGGGGAGCTGTTTTTT.